A single sample is the source of the 11 T cell receptor beta chains below, sequenced in a study of blood T cell repertoires in COVID-19. TCRdb keeps only in-frame clones here, not all; method: immunoSEQ multiplex PCR. Found here are about 83,000 clones, 88% of them singletons; the top ten hold approximately 46%. Sequenced input: peripheral blood. The receptors here all came from a human donor in a cohort sampled during active COVID-19.

The V call is TRBV12-3 or TRBV12-4, the J call TRBJ2-3; perhaps TRBD1 as D (5 bases). CDR3 length: 13 residues. Trimming removed 5 bases at V and 9 bases at J, with 15 bases between. The CDR3 protein is CASSPRHPGTQYF. The CDR3 coding sequence is TGTGCCAGCAGTCCGAGACACCCAGGGACGCAGTATTTT.

V and J are TRBV5-1 and TRBJ2-3; D perhaps matches TRBD1 (5 bases). The germline gives CDR1 SGHRS, CDR2 YFSETQ. Deletions cut 6 bases from V and 2 bases from J, with 10 bases between. The CDR3 consists of 13 residues. CDR3 amino acids: CASTGQLTDTQYF. CDR3 coding DNA: TGCGCCAGCACAGGGCAACTCACAGATACGCAGTATTTT.

CDR3: CASSSHSSGRGDTQYF. The CDR3 nucleotides read TGTGCCAGCAGTTCTCACAGCAGCGGGAGAGGGGATACGCAGTATTTT. The chain carries TRBV27 and TRBJ2-3; 8 bases agree with TRBD2. V was pared by 4 bases and J by 6 bases, with 12 bases of the junction left unmatched. The CDR3 length is 16 residues. The germline gives CDR1 MNHEY, CDR2 SMNVEV (reference sequence).

This chain links TRBV6-2 or TRBV6-3 with TRBJ2-7; the match to TRBD1 covers 9 bases. The CDR3 is made up of 15 amino acids. Germline V gene data show CDR1 as MNHEY and CDR2 as SVGEGT. V was pared by 0 bases and J by 4 bases, with 4 bases of the junction left unmatched. DNA of the CDR3: TGTGCCAGCAGTTACTCCGGGACAGGGTGGTACGAGCAGTACTTC. Encoded protein: CASSYSGTGWYEQYF.

The J gene is TRBJ2-5, the V gene TRBV5-4; the D gene is possibly TRBD1 (6 bases). Germline CDR1 and CDR2: SGHNT and YYREEE (reference sequence). Trimming took 4 bases from V and 3 from J, leaving 13 bases between them. The CDR3 runs to 14 residues. CDR3 loop: CASSTGTQKETQYF. The CDR3 DNA is TGTGCCAGCAGCACCGGGACACAAAAAGAGACCCAGTACTTC.

This clone was detected only once. The CDR3 DNA reads TGTGCCAGCAGCCCGTTCTATATCGGGGGGGCCGTGGACAAAAACATTCAGTACTTC. It specifies CASSPFYIGGAVDKNIQYF. The chain employs TRBV7-2 and TRBJ2-4, with 8 positions matching TRBD2. Germline V CDR1 and CDR2: SGHTA, FQGNSA. The CDR3 consists of 19 residues. V gave up 5 bases and J gave up 3 bases; unmatched junction bases: 18. Full variable domain (rest looked up from reference TRBV7-2 and TRBJ2-4): GAGVSQSPSNKVTEKGKDVELRCDPISGHTALYWYRQSLGQGLEFLIYFQGNSAPDKSGLPSDRFSAERTGGSVSTLTIQRTQQEDSAVYLCASSPFYIGGAVDKNIQYFGAGTRLSVL.

The chain joins TRBV28 to TRBJ2-4, with TRBD2 matching over 10 bases. CDR1 MDHEN and CDR2 SYDVKM come from the germline V gene. The CDR3 length is 15 residues. J gave up 0 bases and V 10 bases, and 6 bases lay outside the gene matches. In DNA form, the CDR3 reads TGTGCCACCGTTAGCGGGGGGCTAGCCAAAAACATTCAGTACTTC. Amino acids: CATVSGGLAKNIQYF. The full variable domain, its missing parts supplied by reference TRBV28 and TRBJ2-4, is DVKVTQSSRYLVKRTGEKVFLECVQDMDHENMFWYRQDPGLGLRLIYFSYDVKMKEKGDIPEGYSVSREKKERFSLILESASTNQTSMYLCATVSGGLAKNIQYFGAGTRLSVL.

The chain couples TRBV7-2 to TRBJ1-5; tentatively, D is TRBD1 (5 bases). The CDR3 length is 14 residues. Trimming took 3 bases from V and 6 from J, leaving 12 bases between them. Germline-derived CDR1 and CDR2 are SGHTA and FQGNSA. The CDR3 DNA follows: TGTGCCAGCAGCTTGGACCAAGGGGTTCAGCCCCAGCATTTT. Encoded protein: CASSLDQGVQPQHF.

The chain carries TRBV2 and TRBJ2-3, with D possibly matching TRBD2 (6 bases). CDR1 and CDR2 (germline): SNHLY, FYNNEI. CDR3 length: 13 residues. Deletions cut 4 bases from V and 9 bases from J, with 14 bases between. The CDR3 bases are TGTGCCAGCAGTGCCAGGGAGGTCGTGACGCAGTATTTT. Its protein product is CASSAREVVTQYF.

The chain is built from TRBV7-2 and TRBJ2-1; no reliable D call. V lost 1 base to trimming and J lost 0 bases, with 7 bases between them. This CDR3 spans 15 amino acids. Germline V CDR1 and CDR2: SGHTA, FQGNSA. The CDR3 sequence: CASSLVFGSYNEQFF. The CDR3 region has the DNA TGTGCCAGCAGCTTAGTTTTCGGCTCCTACAATGAGCAGTTCTTC.

This clone was seen only once. The rearrangement joins TRBV30 to TRBJ1-1; TRBD1 matches 7 bases. Germline V gives CDR1 GTSNPN, CDR2 SVGIG (reference sequence). V was clipped by 6 bases and J by 2 bases; unmatched bases: 6. The CDR3 covers 13 residues. The CDR3 DNA sequence: TGTGCCTGTAGGGACAGCAAAAACACTGAAGCTTTCTTT. Translated: CACRDSKNTEAFF.